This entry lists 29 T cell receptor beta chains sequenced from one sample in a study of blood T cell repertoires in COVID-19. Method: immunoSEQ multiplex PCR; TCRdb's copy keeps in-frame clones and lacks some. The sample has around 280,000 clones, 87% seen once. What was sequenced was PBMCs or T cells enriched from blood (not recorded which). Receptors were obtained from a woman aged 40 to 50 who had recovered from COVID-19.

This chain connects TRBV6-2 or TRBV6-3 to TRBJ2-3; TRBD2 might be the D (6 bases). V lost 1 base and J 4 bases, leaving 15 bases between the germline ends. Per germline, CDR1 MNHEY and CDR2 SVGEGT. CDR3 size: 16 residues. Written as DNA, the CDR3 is TGTGCCAGCAGTTACTGGGGCGGGAATCGTCCAGATACGCAGTATTTT. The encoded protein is CASSYWGGNRPDTQYF.

The DNA of the CDR3 is TGTGCCAGCAGTGAAGGACTAGTATCCTACAATGAGCAGTTCTTC. Translated: CASSEGLVSYNEQFF. J is TRBJ2-1 and V is TRBV2, with D perhaps TRBD2 (6 bases). V was pared by 1 base and J by 1 base, with 8 bases between. This CDR3 is 15 amino acids long. Per germline, CDR1 SNHLY and CDR2 FYNNEI.

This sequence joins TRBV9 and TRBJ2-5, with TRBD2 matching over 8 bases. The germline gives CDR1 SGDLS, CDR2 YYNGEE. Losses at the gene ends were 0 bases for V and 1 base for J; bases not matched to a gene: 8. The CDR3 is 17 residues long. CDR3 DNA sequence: TGTGCCAGCAGCGTAGGAGCGCTAGCGGGCACCCAAGAGACCCAGTACTTC. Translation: CASSVGALAGTQETQYF.

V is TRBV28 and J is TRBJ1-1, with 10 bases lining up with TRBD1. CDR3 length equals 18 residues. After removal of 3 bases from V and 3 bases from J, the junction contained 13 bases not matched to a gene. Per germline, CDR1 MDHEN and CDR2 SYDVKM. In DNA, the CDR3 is TGTGCCAGCAGTTTCCCCCGCCGGGACAGGGGCTTAGACACTGAAGCTTTCTTT. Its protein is CASSFPRRDRGLDTEAFF.

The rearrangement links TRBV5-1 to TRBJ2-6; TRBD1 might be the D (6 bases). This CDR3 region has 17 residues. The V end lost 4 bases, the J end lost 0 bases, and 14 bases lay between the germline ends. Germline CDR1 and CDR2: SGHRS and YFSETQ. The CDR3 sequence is CASSRTGQPSGANVLTF. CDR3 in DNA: TGCGCCAGCAGCCGAACGGGACAACCCTCTGGGGCCAACGTCCTGACTTTC. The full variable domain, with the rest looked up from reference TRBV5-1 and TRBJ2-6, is KAGVTQTPRYLIKTRGQQVTLSCSPISGHRSVSWYQQTPGQGLQFLFEYFSETQRNKGNFPGRFSGRQFSNSRSEMNVSTLELGDSALYLCASSRTGQPSGANVLTFGAGSRLTVL.

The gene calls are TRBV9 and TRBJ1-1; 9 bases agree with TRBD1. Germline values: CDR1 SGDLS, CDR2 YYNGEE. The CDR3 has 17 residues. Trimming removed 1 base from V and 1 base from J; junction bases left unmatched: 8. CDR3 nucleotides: TGTGCCAGCAGCGTAACCCCCCGACAGGGGGGGAACACTGAAGCTTTCTTT. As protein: CASSVTPRQGGNTEAFF. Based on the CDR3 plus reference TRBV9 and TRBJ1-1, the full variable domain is DSGVTQTPKHLITATGQRVTLRCSPRSGDLSVYWYQQSLDQGLQFLIQYYNGEERAKGNILERFSAQQFPDLHSELNLSSLELGDSALYFCASSVTPRQGGNTEAFFGQGTRLTVV.

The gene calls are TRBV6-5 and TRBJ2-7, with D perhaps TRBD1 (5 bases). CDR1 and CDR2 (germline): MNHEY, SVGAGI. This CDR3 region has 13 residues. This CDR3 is CTLWVRQPYEQYF. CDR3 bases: TGTACTCTTTGGGTGCGACAGCCCTACGAGCAGTACTTC.

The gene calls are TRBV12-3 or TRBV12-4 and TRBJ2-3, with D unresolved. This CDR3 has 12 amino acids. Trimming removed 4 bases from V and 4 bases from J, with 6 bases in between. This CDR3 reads CASSSDSDTQYF. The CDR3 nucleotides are TGTGCCAGCAGTTCAGATTCAGATACGCAGTATTTT.

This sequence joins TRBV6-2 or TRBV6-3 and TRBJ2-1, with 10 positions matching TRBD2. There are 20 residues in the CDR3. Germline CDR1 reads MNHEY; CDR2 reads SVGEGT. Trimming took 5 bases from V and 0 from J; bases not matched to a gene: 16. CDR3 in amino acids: CASSQGVVLAGVRSYNEQFF. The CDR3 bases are TGTGCCAGCAGTCAAGGGGTCGTGCTAGCGGGAGTTCGCTCCTACAATGAGCAGTTCTTC.

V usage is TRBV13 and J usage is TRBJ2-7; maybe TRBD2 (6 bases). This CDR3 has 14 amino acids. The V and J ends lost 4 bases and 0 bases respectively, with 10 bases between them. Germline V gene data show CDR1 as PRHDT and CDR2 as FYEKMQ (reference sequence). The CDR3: CASSSRDLSYEQYF. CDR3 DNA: TGTGCCAGCAGCTCGCGGGACCTCTCCTACGAGCAGTACTTC.

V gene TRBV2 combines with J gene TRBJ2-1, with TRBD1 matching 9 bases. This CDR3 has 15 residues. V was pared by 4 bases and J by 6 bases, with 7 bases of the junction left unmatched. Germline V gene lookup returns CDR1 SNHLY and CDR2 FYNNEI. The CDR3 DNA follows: TGTGCCAGCAGTGTGGGGGACAGGGCCACCAATGAGCAGTTCTTC. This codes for CASSVGDRATNEQFF.

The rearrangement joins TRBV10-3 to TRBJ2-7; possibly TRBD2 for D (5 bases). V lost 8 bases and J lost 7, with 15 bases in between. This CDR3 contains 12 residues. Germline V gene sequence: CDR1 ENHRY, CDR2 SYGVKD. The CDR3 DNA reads TGTGCCATCGCGGCGGGCGATGTGGAGCAGTACTTC. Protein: CAIAAGDVEQYF.

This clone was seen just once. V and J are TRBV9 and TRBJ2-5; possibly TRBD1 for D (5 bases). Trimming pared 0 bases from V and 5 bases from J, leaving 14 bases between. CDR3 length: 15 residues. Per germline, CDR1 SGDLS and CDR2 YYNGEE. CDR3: CASSVDEGVVETQYF. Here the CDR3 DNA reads TGTGCCAGCAGCGTAGATGAAGGGGTTGTGGAGACCCAGTACTTC.

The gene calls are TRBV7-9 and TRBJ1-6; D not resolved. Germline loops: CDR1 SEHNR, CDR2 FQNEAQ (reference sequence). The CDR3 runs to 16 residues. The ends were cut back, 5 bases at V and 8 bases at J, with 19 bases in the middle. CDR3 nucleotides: TGTGCCAGCAGCACGTCATGGAGCGTGGGAGATTCACCCCTCCACTTT. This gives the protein CASSTSWSVGDSPLHF.

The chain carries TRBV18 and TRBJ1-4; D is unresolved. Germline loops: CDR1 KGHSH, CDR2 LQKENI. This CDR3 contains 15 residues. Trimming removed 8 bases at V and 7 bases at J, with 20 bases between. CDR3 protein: CASQRVIGGREKLFF. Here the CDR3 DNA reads TGTGCCAGCCAACGAGTAATAGGAGGGCGTGAAAAACTGTTTTTT.

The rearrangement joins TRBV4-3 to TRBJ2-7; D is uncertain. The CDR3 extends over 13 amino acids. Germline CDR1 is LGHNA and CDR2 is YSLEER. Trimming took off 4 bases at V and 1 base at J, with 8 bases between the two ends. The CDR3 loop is CASSPSVSYEQYF. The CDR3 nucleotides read TGCGCCAGCAGCCCGTCGGTATCCTACGAGCAGTACTTC.

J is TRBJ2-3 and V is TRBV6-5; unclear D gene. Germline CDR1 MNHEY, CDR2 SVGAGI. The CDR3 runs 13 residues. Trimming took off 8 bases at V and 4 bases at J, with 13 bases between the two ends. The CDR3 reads CASWLGPADTQYF. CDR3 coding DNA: TGTGCCAGCTGGTTGGGCCCGGCAGATACGCAGTATTTT.

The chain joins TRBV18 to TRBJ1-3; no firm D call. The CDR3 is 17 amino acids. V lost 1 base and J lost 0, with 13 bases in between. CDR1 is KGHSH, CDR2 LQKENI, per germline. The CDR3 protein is CASSPRHGADSGNTIYF. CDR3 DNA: TGTGCCAGCTCACCACGCCATGGCGCGGACTCTGGAAACACCATATATTTT. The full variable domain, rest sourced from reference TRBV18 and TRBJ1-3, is NAGVMQNPRHLVRRRGQEARLRCSPMKGHSHVYWYRQLPEEGLKFMVYLQKENIIDESGMPKERFSAEFPKEGPSILRIQQVVRGDSAAYFCASSPRHGADSGNTIYFGEGSWLTVV.

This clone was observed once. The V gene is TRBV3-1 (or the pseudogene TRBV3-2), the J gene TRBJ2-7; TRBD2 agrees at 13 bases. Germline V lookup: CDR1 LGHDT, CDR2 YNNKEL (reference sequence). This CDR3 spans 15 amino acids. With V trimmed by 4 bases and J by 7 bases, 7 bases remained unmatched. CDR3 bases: TGTGCCAGCAGCCTCGGACTAGCGGGAGTGGGAGAGCAGTACTTC. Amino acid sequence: CASSLGLAGVGEQYF.

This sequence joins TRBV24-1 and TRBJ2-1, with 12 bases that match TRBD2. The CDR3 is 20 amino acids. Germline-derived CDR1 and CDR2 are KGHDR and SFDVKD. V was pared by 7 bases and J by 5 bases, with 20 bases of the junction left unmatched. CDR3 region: CATSPGHHRLAGEKDNEQFF. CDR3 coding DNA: TGTGCCACCAGCCCGGGACACCATAGACTAGCGGGAGAAAAGGACAATGAGCAGTTCTTC.

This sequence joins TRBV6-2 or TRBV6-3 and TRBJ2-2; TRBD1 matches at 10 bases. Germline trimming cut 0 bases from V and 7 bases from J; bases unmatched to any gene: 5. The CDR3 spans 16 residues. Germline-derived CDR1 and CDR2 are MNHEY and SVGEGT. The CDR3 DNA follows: TGTGCCAGCAGTTACTCCGGGGACAGGGGCAGCGGGGAGCTGTTTTTT. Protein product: CASSYSGDRGSGELFF.

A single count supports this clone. As DNA, the CDR3 is TGTGCCAGCAGCTTAACTCGCGGGAGGGAAGACACCGGGGAGCTGTTTTTT. This codes for CASSLTRGREDTGELFF. The chain is built from TRBV9 and TRBJ2-2, with 9 nucleotides matching TRBD2. CDR1 and CDR2 (germline): SGDLS, YYNGEE. V gave up 4 bases and J gave up 3 bases; unmatched junction bases: 10. The CDR3 runs to 17 residues.

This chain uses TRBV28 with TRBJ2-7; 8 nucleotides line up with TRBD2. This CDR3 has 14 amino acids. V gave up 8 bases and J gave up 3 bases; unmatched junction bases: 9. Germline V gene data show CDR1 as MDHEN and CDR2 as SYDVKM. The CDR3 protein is CASQPGGDDYEQYF. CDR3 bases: TGTGCCAGCCAACCGGGAGGGGATGACTACGAGCAGTACTTC.

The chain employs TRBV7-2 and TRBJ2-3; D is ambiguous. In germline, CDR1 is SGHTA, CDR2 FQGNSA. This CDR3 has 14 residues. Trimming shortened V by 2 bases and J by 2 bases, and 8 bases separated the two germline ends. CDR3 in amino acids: CASSLLGDTDTQYF. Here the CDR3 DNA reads TGTGCCAGCAGCTTACTCGGAGACACAGATACGCAGTATTTT.

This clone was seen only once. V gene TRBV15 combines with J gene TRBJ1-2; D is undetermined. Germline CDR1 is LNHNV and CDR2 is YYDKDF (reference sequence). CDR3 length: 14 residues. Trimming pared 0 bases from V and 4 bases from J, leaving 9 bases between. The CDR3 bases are TGTGCCACCAGCAGAGATTTGGCGGCCTATGGCTACACCTTC. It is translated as CATSRDLAAYGYTF.

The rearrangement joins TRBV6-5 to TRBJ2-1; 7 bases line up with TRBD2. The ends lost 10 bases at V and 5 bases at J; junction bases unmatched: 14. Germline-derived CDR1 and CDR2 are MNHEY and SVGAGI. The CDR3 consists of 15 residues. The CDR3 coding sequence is TGTGCCAAAGGTAAAGCGGGGAGGCCAAACAATGAGCAGTTCTTC. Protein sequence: CAKGKAGRPNNEQFF.

In DNA, the CDR3 is TGTGCCAGCTCACCACCGGTTTTTCCGGGACAGAAATACGAGCAGTACTTC. This translates into CASSPPVFPGQKYEQYF. The chain has TRBV18 and TRBJ2-7; 7 nucleotides line up with TRBD1. The trim removed 0 bases at V and 4 bases at J, leaving 12 bases unmatched. Germline V gene data show CDR1 as KGHSH and CDR2 as LQKENI. There are 17 residues in the CDR3.

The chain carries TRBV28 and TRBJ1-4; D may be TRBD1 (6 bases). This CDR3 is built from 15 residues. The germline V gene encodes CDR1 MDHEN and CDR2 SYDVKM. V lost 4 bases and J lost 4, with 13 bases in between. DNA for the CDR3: TGTGCCAGCAGTTCCACAGGGTACGGTAATGAAAAACTGTTTTTT. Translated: CASSSTGYGNEKLFF.

This CDR3 is CASSFDGRETQYF. The CDR3 coding sequence is TGTGCCAGCAGCTTCGACGGGAGGGAGACCCAGTACTTC. The chain uses TRBV11-2 and TRBJ2-5; 7 nucleotides match TRBD2. With 3 bases clipped from V and 5 bases from J, the junction kept 3 bases outside the gene matches. Germline V lookup: CDR1 SGHAT, CDR2 FQNNGV. This CDR3 has 13 amino acids.